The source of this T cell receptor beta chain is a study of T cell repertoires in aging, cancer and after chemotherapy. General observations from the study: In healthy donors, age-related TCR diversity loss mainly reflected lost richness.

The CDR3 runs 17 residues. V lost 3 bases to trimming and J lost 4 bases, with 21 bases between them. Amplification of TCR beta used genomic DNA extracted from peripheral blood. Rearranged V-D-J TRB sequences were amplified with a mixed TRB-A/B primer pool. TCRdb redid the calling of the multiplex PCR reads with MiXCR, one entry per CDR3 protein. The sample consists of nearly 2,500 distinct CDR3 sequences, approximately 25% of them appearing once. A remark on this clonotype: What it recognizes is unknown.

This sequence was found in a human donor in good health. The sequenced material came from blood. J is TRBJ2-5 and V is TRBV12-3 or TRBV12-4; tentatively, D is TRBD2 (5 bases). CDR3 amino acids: CASSFKIALGMGETQYF. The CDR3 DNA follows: TGTGCCAGCAGTTTTAAAATAGCGTTAGGAATGGGAGAGACCCAGTACTTC.